One sample yielded the 5 T cell receptor beta chains listed below, sequenced in a study of blood T cells in healthy people across ages. A second about 6 to 12 cycle PCR used barcoded and J-beta primers. TCRdb re-called the 5' RACE reads through MiXCR, storing one row per CDR3 protein. The top ten hold approximately 20% of the sample, which has under 950,000 distinct CDR3 sequences, about a fifth seen once. What was sequenced was blood. The receptors derive from a man aged 65-85 years in good health.

This chain connects TRBV4-1 to TRBJ2-7; 11 nucleotides agree with TRBD2. Germline values: CDR1 MGHRA, CDR2 YSYEKL. This CDR3 has 18 residues. The V gene end was trimmed by 0 bases and the J gene end by 4 bases; junction bases not matched to a gene: 11. The CDR3 nucleotides read TGCGCCAGCAGCCAAGATTATGCCCGACTAGCGGGACTATACGAGCAGTACGTC. Translating gives CASSQDYARLAGLYEQYV.

The table lists this clonotype with a few counts. The chain recombines TRBV7-2 with TRBJ2-3; tentative D call: TRBD2 (6 bases). With 5 bases removed from V and 8 bases from J, the gap between germline ends came to 20 bases. The germline gives CDR1 SGHTA, CDR2 FQGNSA. The CDR3 has 15 residues. The CDR3 region is CASSPWDSTGGTQYF. CDR3 coding DNA: TGTGCCAGCAGCCCCTGGGACTCCACAGGCGGTACGCAGTATTTT.

Ten or more counts support this clonotype. The V and J genes are TRBV18 and TRBJ2-5; a possible D gene is TRBD1 (5 bases). Trimming cost V 2 bases and J 5 bases, with 18 bases left between them. CDR3 length equals 16 residues. Germline CDR1 and CDR2: KGHSH and LQKENI. The CDR3 sequence is CASSPRVQGDGETQYF. The CDR3 DNA is TGTGCCAGCTCACCAAGAGTCCAGGGCGACGGGGAGACCCAGTACTTC.

This chain links TRBV29-1 with TRBJ1-6; D remains ambiguous. This CDR3 has 13 residues. Germline assignment: CDR1 SQVTM and CDR2 ANQGSEA. V lost 4 bases, J lost 8 bases, and 12 bases lay in between. In nucleotides, the CDR3 is TGCAGCGTTGTTGAATCGGGTGATTCACCCCTCCACTTT. Its protein product is CSVVESGDSPLHF.

The table lists this clonotype with a few counts. V and J are TRBV12-3 or TRBV12-4 and TRBJ2-5; weak D call: TRBD2 (6 bases). The CDR3 extends over 13 amino acids. V dropped 6 bases and J dropped 0 bases, with 8 bases sitting between them. CDR3 nucleotides: TGTGCCAGCAGACGCGGGGACCAAGAGACCCAGTACTTC. Translation: CASRRGDQETQYF.